The rows below give T cell receptor beta chains drawn from one sample of a study of blood T cell repertoires in COVID-19. The table came from immunoSEQ multiplex PCR; TCRdb's copy has only in-frame clones and leaves some out. Of some 120,000 clones in the sample, approximately 84% are singletons; the top ten hold more than 10%. Sequencing input: peripheral blood. The receptors stem from a woman aged 60-75 years with acute or convalescent COVID-19. Each CDR3 is given with its conserved first and last residue. D genes are given only for firm matches. Size is omitted from some rows. Given values are once, few, many or a class for expanded clones.

d_call,clone_size,v_call,j_call,cdr3_aa,cdr3_nt
TRBD2,.,TRBV11-3,TRBJ2-3,CASSTSGSTDTQYF,TGTGCCAGCAGCACTAGCGGTAGCACAGATACGCAGTATTTT
TRBD1,few,TRBV5-6,TRBJ1-4,CASSSRIRTGSTNEKLFF,TGTGCCAGCAGCTCAAGGATCAGGACAGGTTCAACTAATGAAAAACTGTTTTTT
.,.,TRBV3-1/TRBV3-2,TRBJ2-5,CASSPIGGQETQYF,TGTGCCAGCAGCCCAATAGGAGGCCAAGAGACCCAGTACTTC
.,few,TRBV7-3,TRBJ1-1,CASTVNVLPEAFF,TGTGCCAGCACGGTTAACGTCTTGCCTGAAGCTTTCTTT
.,.,TRBV2,TRBJ2-6,CASNRFFSGANVLTF,TGTGCCAGCAACCGGTTTTTCTCTGGGGCCAACGTCCTGACTTTC
TRBD1,.,TRBV5-6,TRBJ1-2,CASSLRDRAGYTF,TGTGCCAGCAGCCTACGGGACAGGGCGGGCTACACCTTC
.,.,TRBV11-2,TRBJ1-1,CASRGRTEAFF,TGTGCCAGCCGGGGGAGAACTGAAGCTTTCTTT
.,.,TRBV27,TRBJ1-2,CASAPWGRDNYGYTF,TGTGCCAGCGCCCCGTGGGGGAGGGATAACTATGGCTACACCTTC
.,.,TRBV19,TRBJ1-6,CASRPLHANSPLHF,TGTGCCAGTAGGCCCCTCCATGCGAATTCACCCCTCCACTTT
TRBD1,few,TRBV11-3,TRBJ2-7,CASSRQGHEQYF,TGTGCCAGCAGCCGACAGGGCCACGAGCAGTACTTC
.,.,TRBV5-5,TRBJ1-2,CASSLRGGYTF,TGTGCCAGCAGCTTGAGAGGAGGCTACACCTTC
TRBD1,.,TRBV19,TRBJ2-5,CASTGGRGRETQYF,TGTGCCAGTACCGGGGGCAGGGGGCGGGAGACCCAGTACTTC
.,.,TRBV7-9,TRBJ1-5,CASSSTGNQPQHF,TGTGCCAGCAGCTCGACGGGGAATCAGCCCCAGCATTTT
.,few,TRBV4-1,TRBJ1-3,CASSQDPGSGNTIYF,TGCGCCAGCAGCCAAGACCCGGGGTCCGGGAACACCATATATTTT
TRBD1,.,TRBV6-5,TRBJ1-2,CASSYKGANSYGYTF,TGTGCCAGCAGTTACAAGGGGGCTAATAGCTATGGCTACACCTTC
.,.,TRBV4-2,TRBJ1-5,CASSQVWRGSSNQPQHF,TGTGCCAGCAGCCAAGTTTGGAGGGGAAGTAGCAATCAGCCCCAGCATTTT
.,few,TRBV19,TRBJ2-5,CASSGTYWETQYF,TGTGCCAGTAGCGGGACTTACTGGGAGACCCAGTACTTC
.,.,TRBV7-2,TRBJ1-2,CASSLDKGLLSYTF,TGTGCCAGCAGCTTAGATAAGGGGTTGTTGAGCTACACCTTC
.,.,TRBV29-1,TRBJ2-1,CSVGGGISYNEQFF,TGCAGCGTTGGAGGGGGAATTTCCTACAATGAGCAGTTCTTC
TRBD1,once,TRBV5-1,TRBJ2-7,CASSLGPGQGNEQYF,TGCGCCAGCAGCTTGGGGCCGGGACAGGGTAACGAGCAGTACTTC
.,.,TRBV19,TRBJ1-1,CASSTGVGGTEAFF,TGTGCCAGTAGTACGGGGGTCGGGGGCACTGAAGCTTTCTTT
TRBD2,.,TRBV4-2,TRBJ2-1,CASSPTSGDYNEQFF,TGTGCCAGCAGCCCGACTAGCGGGGACTACAATGAGCAGTTCTTC